This T cell receptor beta chain is drawn from a study of T cells in Graves' hyperthyroidism and ophthalmopathy. Points from the study as a whole: Researchers found most expanded thyroid clonotypes above 0.001 in blood as well.

At least ten counts were recorded for this clonotype. The antigen is unknown. Authors of the study amplified TCR beta CDR3 regions from RNA transcripts. First-round RT-PCR of the TCR CDR3 relied on the HTBI primer set. MiXCR, applied by TCRdb to the multiplex PCR reads, yields one record per CDR3 protein. This sample has hundreds of thousands of distinct CDR3 sequences, with roughly 15% found just once. The CDR3 length is 13 residues. V lost 7 bases to trimming and J lost 1 base, with 10 bases between them. The germline V gene has CDR1 SNHLY and CDR2 FYNNEI. Sequencing input: blood. V is TRBV2 and J is TRBJ2-5; D unclear. This TCR was sampled from a woman aged 18 to 35 with Graves' ophthalmopathy. As DNA, the CDR3 is TGTGCCAGCACTGGAAGGGCCCAAGAGACCCAGTACTTC. It yields the protein CASTGRAQETQYF.